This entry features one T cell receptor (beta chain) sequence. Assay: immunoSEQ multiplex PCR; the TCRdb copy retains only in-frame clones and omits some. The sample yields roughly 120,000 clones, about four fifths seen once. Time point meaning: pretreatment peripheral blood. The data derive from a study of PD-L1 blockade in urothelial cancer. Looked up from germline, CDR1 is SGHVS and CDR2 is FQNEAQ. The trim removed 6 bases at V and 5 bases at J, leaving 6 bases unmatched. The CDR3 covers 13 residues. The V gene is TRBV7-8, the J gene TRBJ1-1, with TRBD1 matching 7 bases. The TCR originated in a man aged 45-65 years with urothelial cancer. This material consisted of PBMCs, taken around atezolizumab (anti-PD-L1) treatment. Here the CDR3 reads CASSSQTGTEAFF. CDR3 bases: TGTGCCAGCAGTTCTCAGACAGGGACTGAAGCTTTCTTT.